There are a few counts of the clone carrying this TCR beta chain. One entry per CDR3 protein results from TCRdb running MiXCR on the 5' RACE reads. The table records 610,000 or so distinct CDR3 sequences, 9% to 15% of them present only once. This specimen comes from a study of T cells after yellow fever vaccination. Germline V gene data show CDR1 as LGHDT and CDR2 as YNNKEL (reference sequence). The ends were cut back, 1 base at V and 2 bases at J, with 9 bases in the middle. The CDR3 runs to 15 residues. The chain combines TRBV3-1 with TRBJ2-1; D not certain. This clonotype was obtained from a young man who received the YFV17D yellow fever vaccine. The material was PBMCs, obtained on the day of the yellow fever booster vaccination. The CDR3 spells CASSQVLGTYNEQFF. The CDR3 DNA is TGTGCCAGCAGCCAAGTTCTTGGAACCTACAATGAGCAGTTCTTC.